This TCR beta chain is drawn from a study of control samples from healthy donors and cancer patients. Using immunoSEQ multiplex PCR, the repertoire was profiled, and TCRdb retains in-frame clones only, with some absent. The sample shows about 82,000 clones, approximately 90% of them seen only once. The CDR3 has 15 amino acids. The J segment lost 2 bases and the V segment lost 3 bases, leaving 5 bases of the junction unmatched. The germline V gene encodes CDR1 SGHDT and CDR2 YYEEEE. The clonotype was recovered from a man aged 50-59 years in good health. Sequences were obtained from blood. The chain combines TRBV5-6 with TRBJ2-1; 7 bases match TRBD1. The CDR3 nucleotides are TGTGCCAGCAGCTCGACGGACAGGACCTACAATGAGCAGTTCTTC. Translating it yields CASSSTDRTYNEQFF. Variable domain in full (rest from reference TRBV5-6 and TRBJ2-1): DAGVTQSPTHLIKTRGQQVTLRCSPKSGHDTVSWYQQALGQGPQFIFQYYEEEERQRGNFPDRFSGHQFPNYSSELNVNALLLGDSALYLCASSSTDRTYNEQFFGPGTRLTVL.